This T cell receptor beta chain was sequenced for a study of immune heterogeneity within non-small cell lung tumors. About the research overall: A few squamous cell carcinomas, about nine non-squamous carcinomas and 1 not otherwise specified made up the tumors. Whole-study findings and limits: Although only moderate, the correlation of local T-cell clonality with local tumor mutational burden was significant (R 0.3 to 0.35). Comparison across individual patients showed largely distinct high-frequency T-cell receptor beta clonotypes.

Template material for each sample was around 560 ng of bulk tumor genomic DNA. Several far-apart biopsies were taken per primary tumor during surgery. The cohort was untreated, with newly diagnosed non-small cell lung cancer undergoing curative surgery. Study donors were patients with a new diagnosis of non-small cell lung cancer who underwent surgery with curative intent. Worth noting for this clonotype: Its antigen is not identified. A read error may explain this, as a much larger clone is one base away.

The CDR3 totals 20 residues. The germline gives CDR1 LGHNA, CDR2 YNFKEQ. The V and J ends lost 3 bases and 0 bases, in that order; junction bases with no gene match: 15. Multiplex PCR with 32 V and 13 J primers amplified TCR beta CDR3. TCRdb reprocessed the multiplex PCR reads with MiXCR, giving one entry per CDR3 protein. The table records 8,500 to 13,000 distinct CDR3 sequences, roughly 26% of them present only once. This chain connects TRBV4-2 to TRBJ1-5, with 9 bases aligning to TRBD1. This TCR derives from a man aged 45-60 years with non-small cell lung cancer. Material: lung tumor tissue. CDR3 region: CASSHVFGQGRDPSNQPQHF. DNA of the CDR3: TGTGCCAGCAGCCACGTGTTTGGACAGGGGCGTGATCCTAGCAATCAGCCCCAGCATTTT.